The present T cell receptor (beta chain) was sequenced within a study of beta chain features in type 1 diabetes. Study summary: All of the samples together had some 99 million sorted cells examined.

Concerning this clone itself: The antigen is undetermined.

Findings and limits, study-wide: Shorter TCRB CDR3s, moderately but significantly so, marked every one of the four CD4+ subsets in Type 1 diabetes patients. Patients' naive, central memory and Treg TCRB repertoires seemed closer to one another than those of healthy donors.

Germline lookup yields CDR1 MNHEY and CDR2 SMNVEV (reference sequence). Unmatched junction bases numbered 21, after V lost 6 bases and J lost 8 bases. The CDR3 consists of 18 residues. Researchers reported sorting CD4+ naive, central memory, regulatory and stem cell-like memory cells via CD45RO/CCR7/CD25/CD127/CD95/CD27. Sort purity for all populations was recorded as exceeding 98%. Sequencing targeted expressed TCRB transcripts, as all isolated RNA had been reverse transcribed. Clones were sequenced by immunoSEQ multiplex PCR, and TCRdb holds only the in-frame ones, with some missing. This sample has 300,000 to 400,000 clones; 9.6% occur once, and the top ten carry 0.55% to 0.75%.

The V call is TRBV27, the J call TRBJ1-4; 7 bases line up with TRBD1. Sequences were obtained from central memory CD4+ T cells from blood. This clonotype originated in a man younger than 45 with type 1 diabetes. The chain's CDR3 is CASSPTTPWEGAREKLFF. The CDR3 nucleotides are TGTGCCAGCAGCCCGACAACCCCGTGGGAGGGGGCGCGGGAAAAACTGTTTTTT.